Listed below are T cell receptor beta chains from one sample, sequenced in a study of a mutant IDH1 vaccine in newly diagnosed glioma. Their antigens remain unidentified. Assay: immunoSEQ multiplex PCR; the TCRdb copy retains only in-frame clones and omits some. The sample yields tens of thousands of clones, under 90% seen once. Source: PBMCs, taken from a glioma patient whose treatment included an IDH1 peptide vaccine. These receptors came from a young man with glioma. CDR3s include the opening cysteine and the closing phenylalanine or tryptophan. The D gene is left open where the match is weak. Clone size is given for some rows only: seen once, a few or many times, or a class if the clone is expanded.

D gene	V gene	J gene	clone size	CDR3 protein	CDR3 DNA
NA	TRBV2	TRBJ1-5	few	CASSEAGDSNQPQHF	TGTGCCAGCAGTGAAGCAGGGGATAGCAATCAGCCCCAGCATTTT
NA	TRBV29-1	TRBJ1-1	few	CSVDWELTNTEAFF	TGCAGCGTTGACTGGGAATTGACCAACACTGAAGCTTTCTTT
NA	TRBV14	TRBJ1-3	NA	CASSQDKFQKLPSGNTIYF	TGTGCCAGCAGCCAAGATAAGTTCCAGAAGCTACCCTCTGGAAACACCATATATTTT
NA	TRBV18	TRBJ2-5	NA	CASSPSRTHQETQYF	TGTGCCAGCTCACCATCTAGGACACACCAAGAGACCCAGTACTTC
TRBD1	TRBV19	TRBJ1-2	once	CASSPGQGISYGYTF	TGTGCCAGTAGTCCGGGACAGGGAATTAGCTATGGCTACACCTTC
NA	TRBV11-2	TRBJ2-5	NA	CASSFVTQETQYF	TGTGCCAGCAGCTTCGTAACCCAAGAGACCCAGTACTTC
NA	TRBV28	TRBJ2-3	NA	CASSLISGSSQYF	TGTGCCAGCAGTTTAATAAGCGGATCTAGTCAGTATTTT
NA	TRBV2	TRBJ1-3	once	CASKASSYSGNTIYF	TGTGCCAGCAAGGCCTCCAGTTACTCTGGAAACACCATATATTTT
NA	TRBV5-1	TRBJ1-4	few	CASSPIQTANEKLFF	TGCGCCAGCAGCCCGATACAGACCGCTAATGAAAAACTGTTTTTT
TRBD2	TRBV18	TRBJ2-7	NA	CASSQLSGVRTYEQYF	TGTGCCAGCTCACAACTTAGCGGGGTACGTACCTACGAGCAGTACTTC
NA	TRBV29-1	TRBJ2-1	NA	CSVEKRRGPGVYNEQFF	TGCAGCGTTGAAAAAAGGCGGGGGCCTGGGGTTTACAATGAGCAGTTCTTC
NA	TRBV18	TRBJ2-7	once	CASSPNLGENEQYF	TGTGCCAGCTCACCAAACTTAGGGGAAAACGAGCAGTACTTC
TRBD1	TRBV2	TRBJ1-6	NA	CASNFRQGQNSPLHF	TGTGCCAGCAATTTCCGACAGGGGCAAAATTCACCCCTCCACTTT
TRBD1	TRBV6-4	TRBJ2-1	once	CASSAGQGPYNEQFF	TGTGCCAGCAGTGCGGGACAGGGCCCCTACAATGAGCAGTTCTTC
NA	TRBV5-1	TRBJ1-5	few	CASSLWTDQPQHF	TGCGCCAGCAGCTTGTGGACAGATCAGCCCCAGCATTTT